The source of this T cell receptor (beta chain) is a study of blood T cells in healthy people across ages. This clonotype was seen ten or more times. Antigen: not known. This CDR3 region has 14 residues. V gave up 3 bases and J gave up 4 bases, with 10 bases separating them. Germline V gene sequence: CDR1 LGHNA, CDR2 YNFKEQ. Regarding the study as a whole: Donor CMV status, an unknown factor, possibly confounded changes in expanded clonotypes. It was the long-lived donors that had more naive CD4+ cells and higher diversity than aged donors.

With a J-beta primer mix and a sample-barcoded 5' primer, a second PCR ran roughly 6 to 12 cycles. Each cDNA molecule, via a template-switch adaptor with 12 random nucleotides, was tagged. Each CDR3 protein gets one entry after TCRdb re-called the 5' RACE reads with MiXCR. The sample lists 580,000 or so distinct CDR3 sequences; around 48% were seen once. Total RNA amounts of at least 6 micrograms were extracted per sample. This clonotype originated in a man of 80 years or more in good health. J is TRBJ2-1 and V is TRBV4-2, with D unclear. The sequencing sample was made of blood. The CDR3 DNA reads as TGTGCCAGCAGCCAGTCGGTGGGATACAATGAGCAGTTCTTC. Its translation is CASSQSVGYNEQFF.